The present entry profiles one T cell receptor beta chain with its context. Its antigen remains unknown. This entry is derived from a study of T cell responses to AZD1222 COVID-19 vaccine. Notes on the study in general: Researchers report vaccine-associated CD4 TCRs spanning spike, with dominance at 160-218 and 743-854.

The CDR3 contains 12 residues. Per germline, CDR1 SGHAT and CDR2 FQNNGV. Deletions cut 1 base from V and 5 bases from J, with 5 bases between. Using immunoSEQ multiplex PCR, the repertoire was profiled, and TCRdb retains in-frame clones only, with some absent. The table includes approximately 170,000 clones, around 90% detected once. The origin of this receptor is an adult in good health. Source: peripheral blood, taken on day 0 of AZD1222 vaccination. This rearrangement joins TRBV11-2 to TRBJ2-5; no firm D call. The CDR3 protein is CASSLVVETQYF. The CDR3 DNA follows: TGTGCCAGCAGCTTAGTGGTGGAGACCCAGTACTTC.